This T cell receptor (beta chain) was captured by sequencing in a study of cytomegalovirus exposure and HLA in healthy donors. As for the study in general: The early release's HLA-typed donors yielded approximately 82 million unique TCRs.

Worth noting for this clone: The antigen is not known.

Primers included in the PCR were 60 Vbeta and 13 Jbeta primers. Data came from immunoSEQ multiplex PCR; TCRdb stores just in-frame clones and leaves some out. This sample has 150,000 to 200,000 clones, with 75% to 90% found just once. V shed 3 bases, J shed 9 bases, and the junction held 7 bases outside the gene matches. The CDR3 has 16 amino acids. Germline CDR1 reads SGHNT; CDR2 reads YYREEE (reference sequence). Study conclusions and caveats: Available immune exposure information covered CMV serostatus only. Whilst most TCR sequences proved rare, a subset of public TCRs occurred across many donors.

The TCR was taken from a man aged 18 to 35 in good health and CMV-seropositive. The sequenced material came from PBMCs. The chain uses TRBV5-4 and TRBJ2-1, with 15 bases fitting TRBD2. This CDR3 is CASSSGLAGGSGEQFF. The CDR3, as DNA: TGTGCCAGCAGCTCGGGACTAGCGGGGGGTAGTGGTGAGCAGTTCTTC. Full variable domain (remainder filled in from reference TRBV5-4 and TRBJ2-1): ETGVTQSPTHLIKTRGQQVTLRCSSQSGHNTVSWYQQALGQGPQFIFQYYREEENGRGNFPPRFSGLQFPNYSSELNVNALELDDSALYLCASSSGLAGGSGEQFFGPGTRLTVL.